The next 16 T cell receptor beta chains were all read from a single sample in a study of blood T cell repertoires in COVID-19. The data were produced by immunoSEQ multiplex PCR, yet TCRdb's version contains in-frame clones alone and is incomplete. The sample includes nearly 95,000 clones, 80% to 90% of them seen just once. Sequenced input: peripheral blood. These receptors came from a human donor with acute or convalescent COVID-19. The donor label of this sample is uncertain.

The genes are TRBV7-6 and TRBJ2-5, with D hard to call. The CDR3 spans 12 residues. CDR1 is SGHVS, CDR2 FNYEAQ, per germline. Trimming shortened V by 2 bases and J by 4 bases, and 5 bases separated the two germline ends. CDR3 bases: TGTGCCAGCAGCTTACGAGGAGAGACCCAGTACTTC. It encodes CASSLRGETQYF. The full variable domain, rest sourced from reference TRBV7-6 and TRBJ2-5, is GAGVSQSPRYKVTKRGQDVALRCDPISGHVSLYWYRQALGQGPEFLTYFNYEAQQDKSGLPNDRFSAERPEGSISTLTIQRTEQRDSAMYRCASSLRGETQYFGPGTRLLVL.

The chain joins TRBV3-1 (or the pseudogene TRBV3-2) to TRBJ1-2; D gene ambiguous. V shed 0 bases and J shed 2 bases, with 10 bases lying between them. This CDR3 is 15 amino acids long. The V gene's germline CDR1 is LGHDT and CDR2 YNNKEL (reference sequence). DNA of the CDR3: TGTGCCAGCAGCCAAGAATCCAGGAGGAACTATGGCTACACCTTC. This codes for CASSQESRRNYGYTF.

The CDR3 spells CASSQGLAGNTGELFF. The CDR3 bases are TGTGCCAGCAGCCAAGGACTAGCGGGGAACACCGGGGAGCTGTTTTTT. The chain links TRBV3-1 (or the pseudogene TRBV3-2) to TRBJ2-2; the match to TRBD2 covers 10 bases. Trimming removed 1 base from V and 1 base from J; junction bases left unmatched: 0. Germline V gene sequence: CDR1 LGHDT, CDR2 YNNKEL (reference sequence). The CDR3 has 16 amino acids.

The CDR3, as DNA: TGTGCCAGCAGCGGGTCGGACAGGGATGAGCAGTTCTTC. Residues: CASSGSDRDEQFF. J is TRBJ2-1 and V is TRBV5-6, with TRBD1 matching 8 bases. Germline CDR1 is SGHDT and CDR2 is YYEEEE. The CDR3 extends over 13 amino acids. Unmatched junction bases numbered 5, after V lost 4 bases and J lost 8 bases.

This clone was detected only once. The chain recombines TRBV5-1 with TRBJ1-5; TRBD1 aligns across 7 bases. J gave up 10 bases and V 3 bases, and 10 bases lay outside the gene matches. CDR3 length: 14 residues. CDR1 and CDR2 (germline): SGHRS, YFSETQ. CDR3 DNA sequence: TGCGCCAGCAGCTCTTTGCCGGGACAGATACCCCAGCATTTT. Amino acids: CASSSLPGQIPQHF.

This chain's CDR3 is CASSSLASGYNEQFF. For the CDR3, the DNA is TGTGCCAGCAGCTCTCTGGCTAGCGGGTACAATGAGCAGTTCTTC. The chain uses TRBV28 and TRBJ2-1, with 8 bases lining up with TRBD2. The CDR3 consists of 15 residues. Germline CDR1 and CDR2: MDHEN and SYDVKM. With V trimmed by 6 bases and J by 4 bases, 8 bases remained unmatched.

The chain carries TRBV7-9 and TRBJ2-7; 8 bases are a match to TRBD2. Germline CDR1 is SEHNR and CDR2 is FQNEAQ (reference sequence). J lost 4 bases, V lost 1 base, and 15 bases had no gene match. This CDR3 comprises 18 residues. The CDR3 region has the DNA TGTGCCAGCAGCTTAGAAACCGCTTTGGGACTAGTCGGGTACGAGCAGTACTTC. This translates into CASSLETALGLVGYEQYF. Looking up the rest from reference TRBV7-9 and TRBJ2-7 gives the full variable domain: DTGVSQNPRHKITKRGQNVTFRCDPISEHNRLYWYRQTLGQGPEFLTYFQNEAQLEKSRLLSDRFSAERPKGSFSTLEIQRTEQGDSAMYLCASSLETALGLVGYEQYFGPGTRLTVT.

Concerning this clone itself: One end of the junction fails to match germline, which may point to a read error. The V and J genes are TRBV27 and TRBJ1-2, with D possibly matching TRBD1 (6 bases). Germline assignment: CDR1 MNHEY and CDR2 SMNVEV (reference sequence). The length of the CDR3 is 13 residues. CDR3 sequence: CASSRTAFYDYTF. The DNA for the CDR3 is TGTGCCAGCAGTCGGACAGCGTTCTATGACTACACCTTC.

The chain links TRBV12-5 to TRBJ1-5; D perhaps matches TRBD1 (6 bases). Per germline, CDR1 LGHNT and CDR2 FRNRAP. The ends were cut back, 5 bases at V and 4 bases at J, with 12 bases in the middle. There are 14 residues in the CDR3. This CDR3 is CASGPGQANQPQHF. CDR3 nucleotide sequence: TGTGCTAGTGGTCCGGGACAAGCTAATCAGCCCCAGCATTTT.

This chain links TRBV18 with TRBJ2-7; 8 bases are shared with TRBD2. With V trimmed by 3 bases and J by 3 bases, 10 bases remained unmatched. Germline loops: CDR1 KGHSH, CDR2 LQKENI. The CDR3 is 16 residues long. CDR3 residues: CASSPQGGGMNYEQYF. CDR3 coding DNA: TGTGCCAGCTCACCCCAAGGCGGGGGGATGAACTACGAGCAGTACTTC.

In its sample, this clone was seen once. This chain connects TRBV5-1 to TRBJ2-2, with D maybe TRBD2 (5 bases). V lost 4 bases and J lost 7, with 11 bases in between. The CDR3 runs 13 residues. Germline assignment: CDR1 SGHRS and CDR2 YFSETQ. CDR3 in amino acids: CASSPSGSGELFF. The CDR3 bases are TGCGCCAGCAGCCCGTCGGGGAGCGGGGAGCTGTTTTTT.

The V gene is TRBV30, the J gene TRBJ1-5, with 8 bases lining up with TRBD1. CDR1 and CDR2 (germline): GTSNPN, SVGIG (reference sequence). V was clipped by 2 bases and J by 4 bases; unmatched bases: 10. This CDR3 is 16 amino acids long. DNA for the CDR3: TGTGCCTGGAGTAGAACCGGACAGGGAGGTAATCAGCCCCAGCATTTT. Protein: CAWSRTGQGGNQPQHF.

The chain couples TRBV6-5 to TRBJ2-1; 14 bases are a match to TRBD2. The length of the CDR3 is 15 residues. The germline gives CDR1 MNHEY, CDR2 SVGAGI. V shed 7 bases, J shed 3 bases, and the junction held 2 bases outside the gene matches. Here the CDR3 reads CASNGLAGGYNEQFF. For the CDR3, the DNA is TGTGCCAGCAATGGACTAGCGGGGGGCTACAATGAGCAGTTCTTC.

This clone was seen a single time. The rearrangement joins TRBV28 to TRBJ1-5, with D uncertain. From germline, CDR1 is MDHEN and CDR2 SYDVKM. The CDR3 runs to 15 residues. Trimming took 4 bases from V and 2 from J, leaving 12 bases between them. The CDR3: CASSSLSFRNQPQHF. The CDR3, as DNA: TGTGCCAGCAGTTCTTTATCTTTTCGCAATCAGCCCCAGCATTTT. The whole variable domain, filled in from reference TRBV28 and TRBJ1-5, reads DVKVTQSSRYLVKRTGEKVFLECVQDMDHENMFWYRQDPGLGLRLIYFSYDVKMKEKGDIPEGYSVSREKKERFSLILESASTNQTSMYLCASSSLSFRNQPQHFGDGTRLSIL.

V gene TRBV5-1 combines with J gene TRBJ2-2; D remains ambiguous. This CDR3 spans 15 amino acids. CDR1 is SGHRS and CDR2 is YFSETQ in the germline V gene. The ends were cut back, 1 base at V and 1 base at J, with 8 bases in the middle. The CDR3 DNA sequence: TGCGCCAGCAGCTTGAAACAGAAGAACACCGGGGAGCTGTTTTTT. This translates into CASSLKQKNTGELFF.

The V gene is TRBV10-3, the J gene TRBJ2-7; 7 bases fit TRBD1. CDR3 length: 12 residues. The junction had 6 bases not matched to a gene; V was cut back by 6 bases and J by 7 bases. Per germline, CDR1 ENHRY and CDR2 SYGVKD. The DNA of the CDR3 is TGTGCCATCAGAGGGACAGCCGAAGAGCAGTACTTC. It encodes CAIRGTAEEQYF.